These T cell receptor beta chains were read from a single sample in a study of metastatic and nonmetastatic thyroid tumors. TCRdb ran MiXCR on the PCR reads. This table has about 8,000 clones, under 20% appearing once. What was sequenced was adjacent normal tissue. These receptors all come from a female donor with papillary thyroid cancer or a benign thyroid nodule (not recorded which). Some clones in this sample may be carry-over from other donors' samples. Both conserved end residues are part of each CDR3. A D gene is named only where the DNA matches it firmly. Clone size is shown for a subset of rows, as once, few, many or a class of expanded clone.

V	D	J	size	DNA	CDR3
TRBV6-1	TRBD1	TRBJ2-7	medium-sized	TGTGCCAGCAGTGGCTGGACAGGGTTCAATAGTATTCGCTCCTACGAGCAGTACTTC	CASSGWTGFNSIRSYEQYF
TRBV2	-	TRBJ1-2	medium-sized	TGTGCCAGCAGTGGGCCAGGGAATGAGAATGGCTACACCTTC	CASSGPGNENGYTF
TRBV4-2	-	TRBJ2-1	-	TGTGCCAGCAGCCAAGAGCTACAGGGAAGGAACAATGAGCAGTTCTTC	CASSQELQGRNNEQFF
TRBV3-1	TRBD2	TRBJ2-7	-	TGTGCCAGCAGCCAAGGCTTGGTAGCGGGGGCCTACGAGCAGTACTTC	CASSQGLVAGAYEQYF
TRBV6-1	-	TRBJ2-7	-	TGTGCCAGCTCCCTAGGACAAGTTGGGTACGAGCAGTACTTC	CASSLGQVGYEQYF
TRBV7-6	TRBD1	TRBJ2-5	-	TGTGCCAGCAGCGCTACCGGGACAGTGCAAGAGACCCAGTACTTC	CASSATGTVQETQYF
TRBV30	-	TRBJ2-5	many	TGTGCCTGGAGTCATCAGGGACCTCAAGAGACCCAGTACTTC	CAWSHQGPQETQYF
TRBV6-1	TRBD1	TRBJ1-5	medium-sized	TGTGCCAGCAGAGTTGACAGGGCGACCAATCAGCCCCAGCATTTT	CASRVDRATNQPQHF
TRBV5-8	-	TRBJ1-2	medium-sized	TGTGCCAGCAGCTTTCCAGACAGGACCGACTATGGCTACACCTTC	CASSFPDRTDYGYTF
TRBV11-2	-	TRBJ2-7	medium-sized	TGTGCCAGCAGCCTTAACTACGAGCAGTACTTC	CASSLNYEQYF
TRBV5-1	-	TRBJ1-6	medium-sized	TGCGCCAGCAGCTTGGTTCAGGGGAATTCACCCCTCCACTTT	CASSLVQGNSPLHF
TRBV5-5	TRBD2	TRBJ2-7	medium-sized	TGTGCCAGCAGCTTGGACCCTAGCGGGGTCGCCTACGAGCAGTACTTC	CASSLDPSGVAYEQYF
TRBV6-1	TRBD2	TRBJ2-2	many	TGTGCCGGGGGGGTTAGCTCGAACACCGGGGAGCTGTTTTTT	CAGGVSSNTGELFF
TRBV19	-	TRBJ1-1	medium-sized	TGTGCCAGTAGCCAAGCAGGGGACACTGAAGCTTTCTTT	CASSQAGDTEAFF
TRBV7-9	-	TRBJ2-7	-	TGTGCCAGCAGCTTACTATCGGACAAGCAGTACTTC	CASSLLSDKQYF
TRBV6-5	-	TRBJ2-7	few	TGTGCCAGCAGTTACTCGACGCCGGGTGAGCAGTACTTC	CASSYSTPGEQYF
TRBV7-2	TRBD1	TRBJ1-2	-	TGTGCCAGCAGCCCCGGACAGGGCGACAACTATGGCTACACCTTC	CASSPGQGDNYGYTF
TRBV27	TRBD2	TRBJ2-7	medium-sized	TGTGCCAGCAGTTCAGCGGGAGCTAGGTACGAGCAGTACTTC	CASSSAGARYEQYF
TRBV10-1	-	TRBJ2-7	few	TGCGCCAGCAGTGAGACCGGATACGAGCAGTACTTC	CASSETGYEQYF
TRBV27	TRBD1	TRBJ2-7	few	TGTGCCAGCAGTTTGTTTGGGACAGCCTCCTACGAGCAGTACTTC	CASSLFGTASYEQYF
TRBV20-1	-	TRBJ2-1	-	TGCAGTGCTAGGAGGGGAGGAGCGTCGAGGGATGAGCAGTTCTTC	CSARRGGASRDEQFF
TRBV19	-	TRBJ1-3	few	TGTGCCACCCGCTCTGGAAACACAGTATATTTT	CATRSGNTVYF
TRBV2	-	TRBJ1-1	many	TGTGCCAGCAGTCTACCCGTCGCAGGTATGAACACTGAAGCTTTCTTT	CASSLPVAGMNTEAFF
TRBV9	-	TRBJ2-7	-	TGTGCCAGCAGCTTAGGGTGGGATATCTCCTACGAGCAGTACTTC	CASSLGWDISYEQYF
TRBV18	-	TRBJ1-4	medium-sized	TGTGCCAGCTCCCCCGCAACTAATGAAAAACTGTTTTTT	CASSPATNEKLFF
TRBV7-3	TRBD2	TRBJ2-3	medium-sized	TGTGCCAGCAGCTCAACCGGGACTACCTCGGGAGGAAAGTATTTT	CASSSTGTTSGGKYF
TRBV28	-	TRBJ2-3	many	TGTGCCAGCAGTTTAAGAAGGGGACGGCCCTTTAGCACAGATACGCAGTATTTT	CASSLRRGRPFSTDTQYF
TRBV6-1	-	TRBJ1-1	medium-sized	TGTGCCAGCAGTTTTCGGTGGGACACTGAAGCTTTCTTT	CASSFRWDTEAFF
TRBV6-1	TRBD2	TRBJ2-7	medium-sized	TGTGCCAGCAGGGAAGCCCTAGCGGGGGTCTACGAGCAGTACTTC	CASREALAGVYEQYF
TRBV6-1	-	TRBJ2-3	medium-sized	TGTGCCGCCTGGGGCAGGGGCACAGATACGCAGTATTTT	CAAWGRGTDTQYF
TRBV6-4	-	TRBJ2-1	medium-sized	TGTGCCAGCAGTCCCCGGGGAGCGGCGCACAATGAGCAGTTCTTC	CASSPRGAAHNEQFF
TRBV19	TRBD1	TRBJ1-3	medium-sized	TGTGCCAGTAGTCACGACAGGGTAAACACCATATATTTT	CASSHDRVNTIYF
TRBV5-8	-	TRBJ1-1	medium-sized	TGTGCCAGCAGCCCTAGTAGGTGGGTAACTTTCTTT	CASSPSRWVTFF
TRBV11-3	TRBD1	TRBJ1-1	-	TGTGCCAGCAGCTTTGACAGGGCTCCCGAAGCTTTCTTT	CASSFDRAPEAFF
TRBV6-1	TRBD2	TRBJ2-7	many	TGTGCCAGCAGTGAAATCGGACTAGCGGGGTTCTACGAGCAGTACTTC	CASSEIGLAGFYEQYF
TRBV28	-	TRBJ1-1	-	TGTGCCAGCAGTTCGGACGGTGAAGCTTTCTTT	CASSSDGEAFF
TRBV20-1	-	TRBJ2-1	medium-sized	TGCAGTGTCCCGGGCTCTTTCCACGTCGGGCCCCAATACAATGAGCAGTTCTTC	CSVPGSFHVGPQYNEQFF
TRBV11-3	-	TRBJ2-1	large	TGTGCCAGCAGCCCCCGGTTTGGCTCCTACAATGAGCAGTTCTTC	CASSPRFGSYNEQFF
TRBV9	TRBD2	TRBJ2-1	few	TGTGCCAGCAGCTCTCGGACTAGCGAGATTCGCAATGAGCAGTTCTTC	CASSSRTSEIRNEQFF
TRBV14	-	TRBJ2-5	many	TGTGCCAGCAGCCAAGAGGGCCAGTACCAAGAGACCCAGTACTTC	CASSQEGQYQETQYF
TRBV30	-	TRBJ1-1	medium-sized	TGTGCCTGGACCTACAGGAGCCTTTCGGTAATGAACACTGAAGCTTTCTTT	CAWTYRSLSVMNTEAFF
TRBV20-1	-	TRBJ1-1	medium-sized	TGCAGTGCTAGAGGGGCGGGGCCCAACACTGAAGCTTTCTTT	CSARGAGPNTEAFF
TRBV5-4	TRBD1	TRBJ1-1	many	TGCGCCAGCAGCAAGGACAGGGACACTGAAGCTTTCTTT	CASSKDRDTEAFF
TRBV7-3	TRBD2	TRBJ2-1	many	TGTGCCAGCAGCCCGAATGCGGGAGCCTACAATGAGCAGTTCTTC	CASSPNAGAYNEQFF
TRBV5-8	-	TRBJ2-2	-	TGTGCCAGCGTGAGTCGGCAGACCGGGGAGCTGTTTTTT	CASVSRQTGELFF